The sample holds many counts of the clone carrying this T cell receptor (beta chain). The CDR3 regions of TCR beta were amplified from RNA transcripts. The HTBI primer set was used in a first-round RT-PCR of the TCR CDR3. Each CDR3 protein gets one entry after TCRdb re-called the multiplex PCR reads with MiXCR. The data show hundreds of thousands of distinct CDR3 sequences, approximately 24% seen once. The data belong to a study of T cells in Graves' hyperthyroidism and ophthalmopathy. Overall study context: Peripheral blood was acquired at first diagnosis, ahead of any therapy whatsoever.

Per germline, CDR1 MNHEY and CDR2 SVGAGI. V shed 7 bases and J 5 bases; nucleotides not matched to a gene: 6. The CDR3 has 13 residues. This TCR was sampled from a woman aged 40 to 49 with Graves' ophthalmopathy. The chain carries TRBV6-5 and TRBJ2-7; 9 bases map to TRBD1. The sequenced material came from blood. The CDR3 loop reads CASTGTGMDEQYF. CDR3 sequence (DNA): TGTGCCAGCACCGGGACAGGGATGGACGAGCAGTACTTC.